The 11 T cell receptor beta chains listed next were all sequenced from one sample in a study of blood T cell repertoires in COVID-19. Profiled with immunoSEQ multiplex PCR; TCRdb holds only in-frame clones, not every one. This table has approximately 210,000 clones, almost 90% appearing once. The sequenced material came from PBMCs or T cells enriched from blood (not recorded which). The receptors were sampled from a woman aged 45-65 years with acute COVID-19.

V is TRBV10-1 and J is TRBJ2-3, with TRBD2 matching over 12 bases. J lost 0 bases, V lost 10 bases, and 11 bases had no gene match. The CDR3 has 17 residues. Looked up from germline, CDR1 is WNHNN and CDR2 is SYGVQD (reference sequence). CDR3 DNA sequence: TGCGCCACCCCACTATCTACTAGCGGGAGGAGCACAGATACGCAGTATTTT. It translates to CATPLSTSGRSTDTQYF.

The rearrangement joins TRBV28 to TRBJ2-7; 8 bases map to TRBD1. V lost 10 bases and J lost 7; bases outside the gene matches: 18. This CDR3 contains 15 residues. Germline lookup yields CDR1 MDHEN and CDR2 SYDVKM. CDR3 sequence: CAIAKRGRGRGEQYF. CDR3 sequence (DNA): TGTGCCATCGCCAAGAGGGGCAGGGGGCGAGGGGAGCAGTACTTC.

The chain joins TRBV5-1 to TRBJ2-3, with TRBD1 identical over 7 bases. Germline loops: CDR1 SGHRS, CDR2 YFSETQ. This CDR3 is 13 amino acids long. The V gene end was trimmed by 5 bases and the J gene end by 5 bases; junction bases not matched to a gene: 5. CDR3 sequence reads: CASRRGQGDTQYF. The CDR3 nucleotides read TGCGCCAGCAGAAGGGGGCAGGGAGATACGCAGTATTTT.

The chain carries TRBV2 and TRBJ1-1, with 9 nucleotides matching TRBD1. V was pared by 3 bases and J by 6 bases, with 8 bases of the junction left unmatched. The germline gives CDR1 SNHLY, CDR2 FYNNEI. This CDR3 comprises 15 residues. As DNA, the CDR3 is TGTGCCAGCAGTGACCCCGGGACAGGGTGGCCTGAAGCTTTCTTT. Amino acid sequence: CASSDPGTGWPEAFF.

This clone occurred a few times. This chain uses TRBV7-3 with TRBJ2-7, with 11 positions matching TRBD1. J lost 4 bases, V lost 11 bases, and 13 bases had no gene match. There are 15 residues in the CDR3. CDR1 is SGHTA and CDR2 is FQGTGA in the germline V gene. The chain's CDR3 is CARSSRDRGEYEQYF. In DNA, the CDR3 is TGTGCCCGATCATCCCGGGACAGGGGGGAATACGAGCAGTACTTC.

The rearrangement links TRBV5-1 to TRBJ2-5; the match to TRBD2 covers 11 bases. Germline CDR1 and CDR2: SGHRS and YFSETQ. This CDR3 has 16 amino acids. Trimming took 4 bases from V and 5 from J; bases not matched to a gene: 10. This CDR3 reads CASSPRLAGSGETQYF. In DNA form, the CDR3 reads TGCGCCAGCAGCCCTAGACTAGCGGGGAGTGGGGAGACCCAGTACTTC.

The chain joins TRBV11-2 to TRBJ2-7; D is perhaps TRBD1 (5 bases). Per the germline V gene, CDR1 is SGHAT and CDR2 is FQNNGV. The V end lost 0 bases, the J end lost 13 bases, and 19 bases lay between the germline ends. The CDR3 is 14 residues long. Written as DNA, the CDR3 is TGTGCCAGCAGCTTAGACCCTTCGGCAGGGAAGAACTACTTC. Residues: CASSLDPSAGKNYF.

CDR3 in amino acids: CASTTSGGYNSPLHF. CDR3 coding DNA: TGTGCCAGCACCACTTCAGGGGGTTATAATTCACCCCTCCACTTT. The rearrangement joins TRBV6-5 to TRBJ1-6; 7 positions agree with TRBD1. The ends lost 7 bases at V and 4 bases at J; junction bases unmatched: 7. Germline V lookup: CDR1 MNHEY, CDR2 SVGAGI. The CDR3 has 15 residues.

This clone appeared a single time. This sequence joins TRBV9 and TRBJ2-7, with 7 nucleotides matching TRBD1. CDR3 length: 15 amino acids. After removal of 1 base from V and 1 base from J, the junction contained 5 bases not matched to a gene. The germline gives CDR1 SGDLS, CDR2 YYNGEE. The CDR3 region has the DNA TGTGCCAGCAGCGTAAGGGGGACAGAGTCCTACGAGCAGTACTTC. Amino acids: CASSVRGTESYEQYF.

The J gene is TRBJ1-3, the V gene TRBV7-2; TRBD1 is a possible D gene (6 bases). There are 14 residues in the CDR3. Trimming stripped 2 bases from V and 4 bases from J, with 9 bases between. Per germline, CDR1 SGHTA and CDR2 FQGNSA. The CDR3 DNA reads TGTGCCAGCAGCTTAAGGACAGCCGGAAACACCATATATTTT. Protein sequence: CASSLRTAGNTIYF.

To note about this clone: Different DNA sequences within this sample yield the same CDR3. The chain uses TRBV5-1 and TRBJ2-7; 16 nucleotides agree with TRBD2. This CDR3 comprises 16 residues. The germline CDR1 and CDR2 sequences are SGHRS and YFSETQ. Unmatched junction bases numbered 5, after V lost 4 bases and J lost 4 bases. This chain's CDR3 is CASSPGTSGRAYEQYF. In nucleotides, the CDR3 is TGCGCCAGCAGCCCAGGGACTAGCGGGAGGGCATACGAGCAGTACTTC.